This T cell receptor beta chain emerged from a study of identical twins. The study, taken as a whole, reports: High-abundance cord blood beta clonotypes had fewer insertions; memory repertoires showed none. Findings depended on cross-sectional statistics rather than tracking the same donors. Some out-of-frame alpha sequences were shared by twins, and these showed excess low generation probability.

TCRdb re-called the 5' RACE reads with MiXCR, one entry per CDR3 protein. The repertoire consists of fewer than 250,000 distinct CDR3 sequences, with around a tenth occurring once and the leading ten covering around 5.1%. Germline V gives CDR1 SGHRS, CDR2 YFSETQ. Trimming took 4 bases from V and 3 from J, leaving 12 bases between them. CDR3 size: 14 residues. As regards this clonotype: The antigen remains undetermined.

The rearrangement uses TRBV5-1 and TRBJ2-3, with D maybe TRBD2 (5 bases). The sequenced sample was memory (CD45RO+) T cells sorted from blood. The TCR sequence derives from a woman aged 18-35 years in good health. CDR3 DNA sequence: TGCGCCAGCAGCGGTGGGCGGGCTACAGATACGCAGTATTTT. As protein: CASSGGRATDTQYF.